The T cell receptor (beta chain) under discussion was sequenced for a study of blood T cell repertoires in COVID-19. Study in general: COVID-19 samples, acute and convalescent, were from the United States, Italy and Spain. The cDNA or gDNA used as material had been derived from T cells, B-cell-depleted T cells, or PBMCs.

Germline V lookup: CDR1 MGHRA, CDR2 YSYEKL. V was shortened by 1 base and J by 6 bases, with 4 bases between the two germline ends. This CDR3 comprises 12 residues. Original processing notes: Researchers report that nucleated cell counts were estimated from reference gene primer amplification. Here immunoSEQ multiplex PCR was the method, and the copy in TCRdb shows in-frame clones only, minus some. V and J calls and clone size are those listed in that table; D and trimming were worked out from the DNA. In the table there are roughly 200,000 clones, 85% to 90% of which are singletons. On this clone: At the DNA level, this CDR3 is encoded by other sequences in the same sample as well.

The clonotype originates from a woman under 30 who had recovered from COVID-19. J is TRBJ1-5 and V is TRBV4-1, with no clear D. Sequenced input: peripheral blood. The CDR3, as DNA: TGCGCCAGCAGCCAAGGCGGTCAGCCCCAGCATTTT. Encoded protein: CASSQGGQPQHF.